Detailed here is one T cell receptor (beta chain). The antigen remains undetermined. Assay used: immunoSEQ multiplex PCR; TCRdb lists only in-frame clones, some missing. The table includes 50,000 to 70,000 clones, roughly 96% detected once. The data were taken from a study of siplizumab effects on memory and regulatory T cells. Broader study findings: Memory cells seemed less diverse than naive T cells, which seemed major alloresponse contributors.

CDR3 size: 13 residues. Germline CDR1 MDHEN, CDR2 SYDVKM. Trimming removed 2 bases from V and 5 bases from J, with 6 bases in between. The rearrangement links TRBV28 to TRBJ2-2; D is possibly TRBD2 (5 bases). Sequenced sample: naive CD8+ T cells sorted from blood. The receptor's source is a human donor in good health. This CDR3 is CASSLGGTGELFF. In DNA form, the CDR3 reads TGTGCCAGCAGTTTAGGCGGGACCGGGGAGCTGTTTTTT.